This entry is about one T cell receptor beta chain. Its specific antigen is unknown. No qualities accompany the bases; no much larger clone lies one base away. The immunoSEQ Assay, a bias-controlled multiplex PCR, was used to amplify TCRbeta CDR3 regions from genomic DNA. Per the authors' processing: Within the assay, amplification of reference gene primers was used to estimate how many nucleated cells each sample contained. To quantify the absolute abundance of each unique TCRbeta CDR3 rearrangement, sequence reads were collapsed and filtered. For each sample, productive Simpson clonality was calculated as the square root of Simpson's diversity index over productive rearrangements. Sourced from immuneACCESS, this table was stored by TCRdb with only in-frame sequences that have V and J called. A share of the clones is absent; for the studies checked, an unresolved V gene accounts for under half, and the remainder has no known explanation. The V and J calls and clone size come from that table; D and trimming were worked out from the DNA. Recorded for this sample are fewer than 200,000 clones; approximately 77% of them occurred a single time. In total, the top ten clones hold 15% to 20% of the sample.

This sample is drawn from a study of blood T cell repertoires in COVID-19 (dated by TCRdb to the early 2020s). Regarding the research as a whole: Collaborator samples came from the United States, Italy and Spain and covered acute and convalescent phases of COVID-19. The prospective study material was composed of cDNA or gDNA derived from T cells, B-cell-depleted T cells, or PBMCs. Deeply sampled blood TCRbeta repertoires from subjects exposed to, actively infected with, or recovered from COVID-19 were included in the dataset. The repertoires were released in a freely available public database intended as a resource for research on the immune response to SARS-CoV-2. The samples were drawn from two sources: the first 160 participants of the ongoing ImmuneRACE study, and 1,000 to 1,500 subjects contributed by 6 global collaborators. A de-identified subject ID, COVID-19 status, age in years and sex were almost always included in the sample metadata. Where available, HLA class I and class II types were taken from metadata supplied by the sample provider and were not determined by assay-based typing.

Here is what the overall study found, with its caveats: The amount of clinical and demographic metadata varied by source and participant and was provided uncurated.

In the prospective study, participants were about 18 to 90 years old, resided in under 30 geographic areas of the United States, and were enrolled through a virtual design. To assign participants to cohorts, the prospective study relied on clinical history that participants themselves reported in a screening survey and a study questionnaire. Recovered participants in ImmuneRACE Cohort 3 were defined by two consecutive negative NP/OP PCR tests, clearance by a healthcare professional, or resolution of symptoms. In the prospective study, mobile phlebotomists collected whole blood, serum and a nasopharyngeal or oropharyngeal swab from each participant. Participants in the prospective study had the option to provide additional blood draws and questionnaires over an approximately two-month period. Blood samples from the prospective study were shipped frozen or at room temperature prior to DNA extraction.

The sequenced sample was PBMCs or T cells enriched from blood (not recorded which). The source is a man aged 55 to 70 who had recovered from COVID-19.

The nucleotide sequence reads as follows: TGTGCCAGCAGCTTAGGAGTGCAAGAGACCCAGTACTTC. It translates as CASSLGVQETQYF. This chain is built from TRBV7-9 and TRBJ2-5; no D gene call is confident. V is shortened by 1 base, J by 2 bases, and the region joining them spans 5 bases. The germline V gene (reference sequence) yields SEHNR for CDR1 and FQNEAQ for CDR2. Counted from cysteine to phenylalanine, this CDR3 has 13 amino acids. The retained sequence is limited to the CDR3, 39 bases, with the frame set at the first base. The CDR3, completed at both ends by the reference TRBV7-9 and TRBJ2-5 genes, gives the full variable domain DTGVSQNPRHKITKRGQNVTFRCDPISEHNRLYWYRQTLGQGPEFLTYFQNEAQLEKSRLLSDRFSAERPKGSFSTLEIQRTEQGDSAMYLCASSLGVQETQYFGPGTRLLVL.